Following are 27 T cell receptor beta chains from one sample sequenced in a study of cytomegalovirus exposure and HLA in healthy donors. The study ran its PCR with 60 Vbeta and 13 Jbeta primers. Assay: immunoSEQ multiplex PCR; the TCRdb copy retains only in-frame clones and omits some. Of about 190,000 clones in the sample, about four fifths were seen once. Sequencing used PBMCs. Every receptor here comes from a man aged 18 to 35 in good health and CMV-seronegative.

This chain uses TRBV6-5 with TRBJ1-4; D is uncertain. The CDR3 runs to 15 residues. Trimming took 3 bases from V and 0 from J, leaving 8 bases between them. Germline loops: CDR1 MNHEY, CDR2 SVGAGI. The CDR3: CASSYSGATNEKLFF. The CDR3 DNA follows: TGTGCCAGCAGTTATAGCGGTGCAACTAATGAAAAACTGTTTTTT.

V and J are TRBV11-3 and TRBJ2-1; the match to TRBD2 covers 9 bases. Germline V CDR1 and CDR2: SGHNT, YENEEA. The CDR3 extends over 15 amino acids. The trim removed 4 bases at V and 6 bases at J, leaving 7 bases unmatched. The CDR3 sequence: CASSSRDSGGNEQFF. The CDR3 DNA sequence: TGTGCCAGCAGCTCCCGAGATAGCGGGGGCAATGAGCAGTTCTTC.

The genes are TRBV7-8 and TRBJ2-7; 12 nucleotides agree with TRBD2. Looked up from germline, CDR1 is SGHVS and CDR2 is FQNEAQ. Trimming took 5 bases from V and 0 from J; bases not matched to a gene: 17. This CDR3 is built from 20 residues. In DNA, the CDR3 is TGTGCCAGCAGCACACCCCGGACTAGCGGGACCCGTGGGAGCTCCTACGAGCAGTACTTC. It encodes CASSTPRTSGTRGSSYEQYF.

The CDR3 sequence: CASSELSRDTEAFF. For the CDR3, the DNA is TGTGCCAGCAGCGAGTTGTCTCGGGACACTGAAGCTTTCTTT. V is TRBV6-5 and J is TRBJ1-1; no definite D call. V lost 6 bases and J 3 bases, leaving 14 bases between the germline ends. In germline, CDR1 is MNHEY, CDR2 SVGAGI. The CDR3 is 14 amino acids.

V gene TRBV2 combines with J gene TRBJ2-7, with D possibly being TRBD2 (6 bases). This CDR3 is built from 14 residues. Trimming shortened V by 6 bases and J by 0 bases, and 12 bases separated the two germline ends. The germline CDR1 and CDR2 sequences are SNHLY and FYNNEI. The CDR3 sequence: CASRGGRSSYEQYF. The CDR3 DNA reads TGTGCCAGCAGGGGGGGTCGGAGCTCCTACGAGCAGTACTTC.

The chain is built from TRBV19 and TRBJ2-7; D remains unclear. Trimming removed 6 bases from V and 1 base from J, with 13 bases in between. CDR3 length: 14 residues. Germline CDR1 reads LNHDA; CDR2 reads SQIVND (reference sequence). The CDR3 protein is CASRYRQQSYEQYF. Written as DNA, the CDR3 is TGTGCCAGTAGGTATAGACAACAATCCTACGAGCAGTACTTC.

The chain is built from TRBV10-2 and TRBJ2-5, with 9 positions matching TRBD2. The CDR3 is made up of 15 amino acids. The germline CDR1 and CDR2 sequences are WSHSY and SAAADI. The J segment lost 8 bases and the V segment lost 7 bases, leaving 14 bases of the junction unmatched. CDR3 DNA sequence: TGCGCCAGCACCTTTAGCGGGAGTGATATTAATACCCAGTACTTC. Protein product: CASTFSGSDINTQYF.

This rearrangement joins TRBV27 to TRBJ2-7; 7 nucleotides agree with TRBD1. CDR3 length: 12 residues. V trimming: 5 bases; J trimming: 6 bases; junction bases outside the gene matches: 4. Germline V gives CDR1 MNHEY, CDR2 SMNVEV (reference sequence). CDR3: CASSLRQGEQYF. In DNA form, the CDR3 reads TGTGCCAGCAGTCTTCGACAGGGCGAGCAGTACTTC.

J is TRBJ2-3 and V is TRBV25-1; D is uncertain. CDR1 is MGHDK and CDR2 is SYGVNS in the germline V gene. Trimming pared 3 bases from V and 1 base from J, leaving 14 bases between. The CDR3 loop spans 16 amino acids. Written as DNA, the CDR3 is TGTGCCAGCAGTGACTCCTCGCGGTCCGGCACAGATACGCAGTATTTT. This translates into CASSDSSRSGTDTQYF.

The chain joins TRBV5-4 to TRBJ1-6; 7 bases are shared with TRBD1. Losses at the gene ends were 4 bases for V and 5 bases for J; bases not matched to a gene: 6. The CDR3 consists of 15 residues. Per the germline V gene, CDR1 is SGHNT and CDR2 is YYREEE (reference sequence). The chain's CDR3 is CASSRPGGDNSPLHF. The CDR3 coding sequence is TGTGCCAGCAGCAGGCCAGGGGGAGATAATTCACCCCTCCACTTT.

This clone was found a few times. The chain recombines TRBV9 with TRBJ1-3; no definite D call. This CDR3 contains 13 residues. V lost 3 bases, J lost 0 bases, and 4 bases lay in between. The germline CDR1 and CDR2 sequences are SGDLS and YYNGEE. The CDR3 DNA reads as TGTGCCAGCAGCGACACCTCTGGAAACACCATATATTTT. It translates to CASSDTSGNTIYF.

The V gene is TRBV5-1, the J gene TRBJ2-6, with D perhaps TRBD2 (6 bases). Germline V gene sequence: CDR1 SGHRS, CDR2 YFSETQ. The germline V and J ends were trimmed by 7 bases and 0 bases, with 23 bases remaining between them. This CDR3 contains 19 residues. The CDR3 spells CASGLIGAGITSGANVLTF. CDR3 coding DNA: TGCGCCAGCGGACTTATCGGGGCGGGGATAACCTCTGGGGCCAACGTCCTGACTTTC.

This chain joins TRBV7-2 and TRBJ1-1; D unresolved. Looked up from germline, CDR1 is SGHTA and CDR2 is FQGNSA. CDR3 size: 13 residues. Trimming shortened V by 2 bases and J by 1 base, and 5 bases separated the two germline ends. For the CDR3, the DNA is TGTGCCAGCAGCTTATATAGGAACACTGAAGCTTTCTTT. The encoded protein is CASSLYRNTEAFF. The full variable domain, completed using reference TRBV7-2 and TRBJ1-1, is GAGVSQSPSNKVTEKGKDVELRCDPISGHTALYWYRQSLGQGLEFLIYFQGNSAPDKSGLPSDRFSAERTGGSVSTLTIQRTQQEDSAVYLCASSLYRNTEAFFGQGTRLTVV.

This clone was recorded a few times. The chain has TRBV7-2 and TRBJ2-5; 8 nucleotides align to TRBD2. The closer fit of TRBJ2-7 to the DNA end suggests the J call may be wrong. Germline V gives CDR1 SGHTA, CDR2 FQGNSA. This CDR3 region has 13 residues. CDR3 in amino acids: CASSRGGTYEQYF. CDR3 nucleotide sequence: TGTGCCAGCAGCCGCGGGGGGACCTACGAGCAGTACTTC.

The V and J genes are TRBV14 and TRBJ1-3, with D possibly matching TRBD1 (5 bases). V was clipped by 3 bases and J by 2 bases, with 8 bases between them. There are 14 residues in the CDR3. Germline loops: CDR1 SGHDN, CDR2 FVKESK. CDR3 sequence: CASSHGGAGNTIYF. The CDR3 DNA reads as TGTGCCAGCAGCCACGGAGGGGCTGGAAACACCATATATTTT.

V usage is TRBV2 and J usage is TRBJ1-5; D not certain. CDR1 and CDR2 (germline): SNHLY, FYNNEI. The V end lost 4 bases, the J end lost 1 base, and 14 bases lay between the germline ends. This CDR3 region has 16 residues. The DNA of the CDR3 is TGTGCCAGCAGTGTCTTGGGCGTCTACAGCAATCAGCCCCAGCATTTT. This codes for CASSVLGVYSNQPQHF.

V gene TRBV9 combines with J gene TRBJ2-1, with 7 bases lining up with TRBD1. V lost 0 bases, J lost 0 bases, and 12 bases stayed unmatched. CDR3 length: 19 residues. The germline CDR1 and CDR2 sequences are SGDLS and YYNGEE. The CDR3 reads CASSVGLAQGRSSYNEQFF. In DNA, the CDR3 is TGTGCCAGCAGCGTAGGTCTCGCACAGGGGCGAAGCTCCTACAATGAGCAGTTCTTC.

The V call is TRBV7-9, the J call TRBJ2-2, with 9 positions matching TRBD2. CDR1 is SEHNR and CDR2 is FQNEAQ in the germline V gene (reference sequence). Losses at the gene ends were 4 bases for V and 0 bases for J; bases not matched to a gene: 9. CDR3 length: 18 amino acids. The CDR3 coding sequence is TGTGCCAGCAGCTCACGACCGGCGGGAGGGCCGAACACCGGGGAGCTGTTTTTT. Its translation: CASSSRPAGGPNTGELFF. Complete variable domain (other parts from reference TRBV7-9 and TRBJ2-2): DTGVSQNPRHKITKRGQNVTFRCDPISEHNRLYWYRQTLGQGPEFLTYFQNEAQLEKSRLLSDRFSAERPKGSFSTLEIQRTEQGDSAMYLCASSSRPAGGPNTGELFFGEGSRLTVL.

V usage is TRBV28 and J usage is TRBJ2-2; D unresolved. Per germline, CDR1 MDHEN and CDR2 SYDVKM. V gave up 5 bases and J gave up 0 bases, with 13 bases separating them. The CDR3 consists of 16 residues. CDR3 DNA sequence: TGTGCCAGCAGTCCCCCCCCGGGTCCGAACACCGGGGAGCTGTTTTTT. As protein: CASSPPPGPNTGELFF.

V is TRBV7-8 and J is TRBJ2-1; 7 positions agree with TRBD1. CDR3 size: 14 residues. Germline values: CDR1 SGHVS, CDR2 FQNEAQ. J was trimmed by 15 bases and V by 7 bases; bases with no gene match: 18. In DNA form, the CDR3 reads TGTGCCAGCACCGATGGGGGACAGCGGTTAGGACTGTTCTTC. Protein: CASTDGGQRLGLFF.

The V gene is TRBV4-3, the J gene TRBJ2-2; tentatively, D is TRBD1 (5 bases). This CDR3 region has 14 residues. CDR1 LGHNA and CDR2 YSLEER come from the germline V gene. The germline V and J ends were trimmed by 4 bases and 7 bases, with 13 bases remaining between them. This CDR3 reads CASSLKPGIGELFF. The DNA of the CDR3 is TGCGCCAGCAGCCTCAAGCCAGGGATCGGGGAGCTGTTTTTT.

The J gene is TRBJ1-1, the V gene TRBV6-6; TRBD1 matches at 10 bases. Germline lookup yields CDR1 MNHNY and CDR2 SVGAGI (reference sequence). Losses at the gene ends were 2 bases for V and 6 bases for J; bases not matched to a gene: 6. The length of the CDR3 is 15 residues. CDR3 nucleotides: TGTGCCAGCAGTTACCCCGGGACAGGGGCGCCTGAAGCTTTCTTT. Protein sequence: CASSYPGTGAPEAFF.

The chain employs TRBV18 and TRBJ1-1; 8 positions match TRBD1. This CDR3 comprises 14 residues. Germline V gives CDR1 KGHSH, CDR2 LQKENI. Unmatched junction bases numbered 1, after V lost 3 bases and J lost 1 base. The CDR3 DNA follows: TGTGCCAGCTCACCTGACAGGGGGAACACTGAAGCTTTCTTT. Amino acids: CASSPDRGNTEAFF.

This clone was detected once. The genes are TRBV4-2 and TRBJ2-3; D is perhaps TRBD1 (5 bases). The CDR3 covers 14 residues. V was pared by 1 base and J by 6 bases, with 11 bases between. Germline V gene data show CDR1 as LGHNA and CDR2 as YNFKEQ. Here the CDR3 DNA reads TGTGCCAGCAGCCAAGGTGGGGCTGGTGATACGCAGTATTTT. Its translation is CASSQGGAGDTQYF.

The chain uses TRBV11-2 and TRBJ1-6, with 10 bases aligning to TRBD1. Germline-derived CDR1 and CDR2 are SGHAT and FQNNGV. The CDR3 spans 15 residues. Losses at the gene ends were 5 bases for V and 7 bases for J; bases not matched to a gene: 5. The CDR3 spells CASSQGQGRNSPLHF. DNA for the CDR3: TGTGCCAGCAGCCAGGGACAGGGGAGGAATTCACCCCTCCACTTT.

The rearrangement uses TRBV7-8 and TRBJ2-5; 7 positions agree with TRBD1. The CDR3 has 14 amino acids. With V trimmed by 7 bases and J by 5 bases, 10 bases remained unmatched. Germline V gives CDR1 SGHVS, CDR2 FQNEAQ. Here the CDR3 reads CASNRQGIGETQYF. The CDR3 region has the DNA TGTGCCAGCAATAGACAGGGAATAGGGGAGACCCAGTACTTC.

The chain has TRBV11-3 and TRBJ2-1; no clear D. Germline CDR1 and CDR2: SGHNT and YENEEA. This CDR3 is built from 15 residues. V was pared by 4 bases and J by 4 bases, with 14 bases between. CDR3: CASSYGPVFYNEQFF. In DNA, the CDR3 is TGTGCCAGCAGCTATGGTCCGGTTTTTTACAATGAGCAGTTCTTC.